A selection of T cell receptor beta chains follows, all from one sample in a study of identical twins. MiXCR, applied by TCRdb to the 5' RACE reads, yields one record per CDR3 protein. The sample carries 430,000 or so distinct CDR3 sequences, around 24% recorded once. The data were also submitted as part of a second study, on T cells expressing NK-cell markers.

Sequenced: CD4+ T cells sorted from blood. The receptors here all came from a woman aged 18-30 years in good health. CDR3s include the opening cysteine and the closing phenylalanine or tryptophan. The D gene is left open where the match is weak. A clone size is listed for some rows: how often the clone was seen (once, few, many), or a class if it is expanded.

D	V	J	size	DNA	CDR3
.	TRBV20-1	TRBJ1-1	.	TGCAGTGCTAGAGATACAAGGTTTGCTGAAGCTTTCTTT	CSARDTRFAEAFF
TRBD2	TRBV20-1	TRBJ2-5	.	TGCAGTGCCACAGGACTAGCGGGGGGCCAAGAGACCCAGTACTTC	CSATGLAGGQETQYF
.	TRBV20-1	TRBJ2-7	few	TGCAGTGCTAGAGGGGGAGACAGGTTCTATAACGAGCAGTACTTC	CSARGGDRFYNEQYF
.	TRBV5-6	TRBJ2-5	.	TGTGCCAGCAGCCTGGAATTCTCAGGAGGGAGTGCTAAAGAGACCCAGTACTTC	CASSLEFSGGSAKETQYF
TRBD2	TRBV7-8	TRBJ2-1	few	TGTGCCAGCAGCTTACTAGCGGAAATCAATGAGCAGTTCTTC	CASSLLAEINEQFF
.	TRBV29-1	TRBJ1-1	.	TGCAGCGTTGTCGTGGACGGCGGTTCCACTGAAGCTTTCTTT	CSVVVDGGSTEAFF
.	TRBV5-1	TRBJ2-7	.	TGCGCCAGCAGCTTATCGACAGACCCCTACGAGCAGTACTTC	CASSLSTDPYEQYF
.	TRBV5-5	TRBJ2-7	.	TGTGCCAGCAGCCCACTTCCTGACAGCGCCTACGAGCAGTACTTC	CASSPLPDSAYEQYF
TRBD1	TRBV12-3/TRBV12-4	TRBJ2-1	.	TGTGCCAGCAGGAAGGACAGGTCTTACAATGAGCAGTTCTTC	CASRKDRSYNEQFF
TRBD2	TRBV5-1	TRBJ2-5	.	TGCGCCAGCAGCTTTATAGCGGGAGCCCAAGAGACCCAGTACTTC	CASSFIAGAQETQYF
TRBD1	TRBV12-3/TRBV12-4	TRBJ2-3	.	TGTGCCAGCAGCTACAACAGGGGGAGGACGCAGTATTTT	CASSYNRGRTQYF
.	TRBV27	TRBJ2-3	few	TGTGCCAGTCGTGAGTTGGGTACGCAGTATTTT	CASRELGTQYF
TRBD1	TRBV11-2	TRBJ2-7	.	TGTGCCAGCAGCGTCGGGACAGTAAGCTCCTACGAGCAGTACTTC	CASSVGTVSSYEQYF
.	TRBV15	TRBJ2-5	few	TGTGCCACAGGGATGGGGGGCGGAAGTACCCAGTACTTC	CATGMGGGSTQYF
.	TRBV9	TRBJ2-5	few	TGTGCCAGCAGCCAGATGGACTGGAGGGGAGAGACCCAGTACTTC	CASSQMDWRGETQYF
TRBD2	TRBV5-1	TRBJ2-5	few	TGCGCCAGCACTAGCGGGGGGGCACAAGAGACCCAGTACTTC	CASTSGGAQETQYF
TRBD2	TRBV20-1	TRBJ2-2	.	TGCAGTGCTAGGGCTCTAGCGGGAGGGCCCGAGGCCGGGGAGCTGTTTTTT	CSARALAGGPEAGELFF
TRBD1	TRBV7-2	TRBJ2-1	.	TGTGCCAGCAGCCGCCTCGGACAGGACAATGAGCAGTTCTTC	CASSRLGQDNEQFF
TRBD1	TRBV20-1	TRBJ1-5	many	TGCAGTGCTAGAGTTGGGACAGGGCATCAGCCCCAGCATTTT	CSARVGTGHQPQHF
TRBD2	TRBV11-2	TRBJ2-1	.	TGTGCCAGCAGCCCGAGCCTAGCGGGGGGAAGGGATGAGCAGTTCTTC	CASSPSLAGGRDEQFF
TRBD1	TRBV12-3/TRBV12-4	TRBJ1-6	.	TGTGCCAGCACTTGGGACAGGGGGAGATCACCCCTCCACTTT	CASTWDRGRSPLHF
.	TRBV12-3/TRBV12-4	TRBJ2-1	.	TGTGCCAGCAGTTTAAAAGCGGAGCAGTTCTTC	CASSLKAEQFF
TRBD2	TRBV4-3	TRBJ2-7	few	TGCGCCAGCAGCCGAGCTCCGGGACTAGCGGGTGCCTCCTACGAGCAGTACTTC	CASSRAPGLAGASYEQYF
TRBD2	TRBV11-2	TRBJ2-7	few	TGTGCCAGCAGCTTATCGCTAGCGGGAGGTACCTACGAGCAGTACTTC	CASSLSLAGGTYEQYF
TRBD2	TRBV5-1	TRBJ2-2	.	TGCGCCAGCAGCACCCTCCCGGGACTAGTATCCGGGGAGCTGTTTTTT	CASSTLPGLVSGELFF
TRBD1	TRBV12-3/TRBV12-4	TRBJ1-1	many	TGTGCCAGCAACAGGGGGCTGGGTACTGAAGCTTTCTTT	CASNRGLGTEAFF
.	TRBV15	TRBJ1-3	.	TGTGCCACCAGCGAGGGGGTTGGAAACACCATATATTTT	CATSEGVGNTIYF
.	TRBV20-1	TRBJ1-1	.	TGCAGTGCTAGACGGTTCTACACTGAAGCTTTCTTT	CSARRFYTEAFF
.	TRBV20-1	TRBJ2-3	few	TGCAGTGCTAGTATAGCCCTTGGGGGTTCCACAGATACGCAGTATTTT	CSASIALGGSTDTQYF
.	TRBV7-2	TRBJ2-7	.	TGTGCCAGCAGCTTAGTGACCTACGAGCAGTACTTC	CASSLVTYEQYF
TRBD1	TRBV5-1	TRBJ1-2	.	TGCGCCAGCAGCTTGGACAGGGGTTGGGGCTACACCTTC	CASSLDRGWGYTF
.	TRBV20-1	TRBJ2-7	.	TGCAGTGCTTCTATCCCGGCGGGCGGGTCCTACGAGCAGTACTTC	CSASIPAGGSYEQYF
TRBD2	TRBV9	TRBJ2-1	once	TGTGCCAGCAGCGTAAAGACTAGCGGGAGGGTCCACAATGAGCAGTTCTTC	CASSVKTSGRVHNEQFF